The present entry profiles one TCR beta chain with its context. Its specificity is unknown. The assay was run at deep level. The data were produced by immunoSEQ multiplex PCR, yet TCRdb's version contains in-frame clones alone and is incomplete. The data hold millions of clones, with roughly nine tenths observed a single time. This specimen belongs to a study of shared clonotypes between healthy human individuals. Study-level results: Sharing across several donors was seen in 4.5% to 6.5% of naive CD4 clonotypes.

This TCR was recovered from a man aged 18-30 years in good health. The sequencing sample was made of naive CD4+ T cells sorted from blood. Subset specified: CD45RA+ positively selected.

This chain's CDR3 is CASSHQLAEYNEQFF. Here the CDR3 DNA reads TGTGCCAGCAGCCACCAACTAGCAGAATACAATGAGCAGTTCTTC. The gene calls are TRBV7-2 and TRBJ2-1, with TRBD2 as a possible D gene (6 bases). The CDR3 runs 15 residues. Germline-derived CDR1 and CDR2 are SGHTA and FQGNSA. V lost 5 bases and J 4 bases, leaving 15 bases between the germline ends.